This TCR beta chain was captured by sequencing in a study of blood T cell repertoires in COVID-19. Cohorts were assigned according to the clinical history that participants reported. The V end lost 4 bases, the J end lost 5 bases, and 12 bases lay between the germline ends. The CDR3 contains 13 residues. The germline V gene has CDR1 SGHRS and CDR2 YFSETQ. Measured with immunoSEQ multiplex PCR; TCRdb has only the in-frame clones, and not every one. Of approximately 170,000 clones listed, around 83% are singletons. The material sequenced was PBMCs or T cells enriched from blood (not recorded which). J is TRBJ1-1 and V is TRBV5-1; weak D call: TRBD1 (5 bases). This TCR derives from a woman aged 50 to 60 in a cohort exposed to, infected with or recovered from COVID-19 (not recorded which). The chain's CDR3 is CASSRQGGTEAFF. The DNA of the CDR3 is TGCGCCAGCAGCAGGCAGGGTGGGACTGAAGCTTTCTTT.